The 24 T cell receptor beta chains given below trace back to one sample, sequenced in a study of blood T cell repertoires in COVID-19 (dated by TCRdb to 2020 to 2022). The library relied on the immunoSEQ multiplex PCR assay. TCRdb took this table from immuneACCESS and kept in-frame rearrangements with V and J called. Such tables lack part of the clones; where checked against another copy, unresolved V genes explain under half of the gap, and the rest is unexplained. This sample is represented by 390,000 or so clones; around 92% of them were singletons. Around 3% of the sample is in the top ten clones. The sequencing input was peripheral blood. The source of these receptors is a young woman with COVID-19, enrolled during active disease.

The chain combines TRBV5-1 with TRBJ1-6, with TRBD1 matching over 7 bases. The germline V gene has CDR1 SGHRS and CDR2 YFSETQ. With V trimmed by 0 bases and J by 4 bases, 4 bases remained unmatched. The CDR3 consists of 16 residues. CDR3 residues: CASSLGRGQYNSPLHF. CDR3 coding DNA: TGCGCCAGCAGCTTGGGGAGGGGACAGTATAATTCACCCCTCCACTTT.

The J gene is TRBJ2-3, the V gene TRBV27, with D unclear. V dropped 8 bases and J dropped 2 bases, with 8 bases sitting between them. The germline gives CDR1 MNHEY, CDR2 SMNVEV (reference sequence). This CDR3 region has 12 residues. DNA of the CDR3: TGTGCCAGCGGGCAGCACACAGATACGCAGTATTTT. The encoded protein is CASGQHTDTQYF.

The V call is TRBV12-5, the J call TRBJ1-4, with 10 positions matching TRBD1. This CDR3 has 18 amino acids. Germline trimming cut 5 bases from V and 0 bases from J; bases unmatched to any gene: 9. Germline CDR1 LGHNT, CDR2 FRNRAP. The CDR3 is CASGVPGQGFATNEKLFF. Here the CDR3 DNA reads TGTGCTAGTGGTGTACCGGGACAGGGGTTCGCAACTAATGAAAAACTGTTTTTT.

The rearrangement links TRBV7-6 to TRBJ2-4; TRBD1 matches 7 bases. V was clipped by 1 base and J by 5 bases; unmatched bases: 8. The CDR3 runs to 16 residues. The germline V gene has CDR1 SGHVS and CDR2 FNYEAQ. The chain's CDR3 is CASSLGGRGRENIQYF. The CDR3 region has the DNA TGTGCCAGCAGCTTAGGGGGCAGGGGGAGAGAAAACATTCAGTACTTC.

This clone occurred once. The germline gene is not matched at one end of the junction; a read error may be the cause. This rearrangement joins TRBV11-3 to TRBJ2-3; 10 nucleotides match TRBD2. This CDR3 has 12 amino acids. CDR1 SGHNT and CDR2 YENEEA come from the germline V gene. CDR3 residues: CASSTSGDYIFF. For the CDR3, the DNA is TGTGCCAGCAGCACTAGCGGGGACTATATCTTTTTT.

The chain joins TRBV5-6 to TRBJ2-5, with 10 bases aligning to TRBD2. V lost 3 bases and J lost 1; bases outside the gene matches: 6. The CDR3 length is 16 residues. The germline gives CDR1 SGHDT, CDR2 YYEEEE. CDR3 amino acids: CASSSGWTSGQETQYF. The DNA for the CDR3 is TGTGCCAGCAGCTCGGGCTGGACTAGCGGCCAAGAGACCCAGTACTTC.

The chain uses TRBV4-1 and TRBJ2-3, with 7 bases fitting TRBD2. CDR1 is MGHRA, CDR2 YSYEKL, per germline. The CDR3 has 19 residues. Trimming at V came to 5 bases and at J to 0 bases, leaving 17 bases not matched to a gene. In nucleotides, the CDR3 is TGCGCCAGCAGCTCGAACTGGGCTAGCGGTGGCTCTAGCACAGATACGCAGTATTTT. Translated: CASSSNWASGGSSTDTQYF.

The chain couples TRBV6-4 to TRBJ1-1; 8 positions agree with TRBD1. The V segment lost 2 bases and the J segment 7 bases; nucleotides outside the gene matches: 6. The CDR3 spans 14 residues. Germline V gives CDR1 MRHNA, CDR2 SNTAGT. Here the CDR3 reads CASSDGQGANEAFF. The DNA for the CDR3 is TGTGCCAGCAGTGACGGTCAGGGGGCAAATGAAGCTTTCTTT.

The rearrangement joins TRBV24-1 to TRBJ2-3; possible D gene TRBD1, 5 bases. Germline CDR1 reads KGHDR; CDR2 reads SFDVKD. Trimming stripped 0 bases from V and 5 bases from J, with 11 bases between. CDR3 length: 15 amino acids. The DNA for the CDR3 is TGTGCCACCAGTGATTTGGCGGACACACTAGATACGCAGTATTTT. This encodes CATSDLADTLDTQYF.

This sequence joins TRBV4-2 and TRBJ2-7; 8 bases line up with TRBD1. The length of the CDR3 is 14 residues. Germline V gene sequence: CDR1 LGHNA, CDR2 YNFKEQ. Unmatched junction bases numbered 6, after V lost 6 bases and J lost 2 bases. CDR3 protein: CASRSGTGPYEQYF. In nucleotides, the CDR3 is TGTGCCAGCAGGTCCGGGACAGGTCCCTACGAGCAGTACTTC.

The V call is TRBV5-1, the J call TRBJ2-1, with D maybe TRBD2 (6 bases). This CDR3 has 15 residues. Per the germline V gene, CDR1 is SGHRS and CDR2 is YFSETQ. Trimming removed 0 bases at V and 5 bases at J, with 12 bases between. For the CDR3, the DNA is TGCGCCAGCAGCTTGGGATGGGACTTAAACAATGAGCAGTTCTTC. It codes for CASSLGWDLNNEQFF. The variable domain in full, with the rest retrieved from reference TRBV5-1 and TRBJ2-1, is KAGVTQTPRYLIKTRGQQVTLSCSPISGHRSVSWYQQTPGQGLQFLFEYFSETQRNKGNFPGRFSGRQFSNSRSEMNVSTLELGDSALYLCASSLGWDLNNEQFFGPGTRLTVL.

This chain joins TRBV29-1 and TRBJ2-1, with 9 bases that match TRBD2. This CDR3 comprises 14 residues. Germline V lookup: CDR1 SQVTM, CDR2 ANQGSEA. The junction had 10 bases not matched to a gene; V was cut back by 4 bases and J by 9 bases. The CDR3 here is CSVARGGRAGEQFF. In nucleotides, the CDR3 is TGCAGCGTTGCTAGAGGCGGGAGGGCCGGTGAGCAGTTCTTC.

J is TRBJ1-4 and V is TRBV2; possible D gene TRBD1, 6 bases. The germline CDR1 and CDR2 sequences are SNHLY and FYNNEI. Trimming cost V 7 bases and J 4 bases, with 13 bases left between them. The CDR3 runs to 14 residues. Written as DNA, the CDR3 is TGTGCCAGCATTTCGAGGGGACATAATGAAAAACTGTTTTTT. Protein: CASISRGHNEKLFF.

V is TRBV4-3 and J is TRBJ2-3; maybe TRBD1 (7 bases). CDR1 is LGHNA, CDR2 YSLEER, per germline. The CDR3 contains 16 residues. Trimming took off 3 bases at V and 5 bases at J, with 18 bases between the two ends. The CDR3 DNA follows: TGCGCCAGCAGCCAGGCACTAGCTGCAGGGGGAGATACGCAGTATTTT. Its translation is CASSQALAAGGDTQYF.

V is TRBV6-5 and J is TRBJ1-5; D possibly corresponds to TRBD1 (6 bases). The germline V gene has CDR1 MNHEY and CDR2 SVGAGI. V lost 4 bases to trimming and J lost 5 bases, with 9 bases between them. CDR3 length: 13 amino acids. For the CDR3, the DNA is TGTGCCAGCAGTTCAGGGGCCCATCAGCCCCAGCATTTT. Its translation is CASSSGAHQPQHF.

V and J are TRBV24-1 and TRBJ1-2, with 9 bases aligning to TRBD1. J was trimmed by 2 bases and V by 2 bases; bases with no gene match: 2. The length of the CDR3 is 15 residues. CDR1 KGHDR and CDR2 SFDVKD come from the germline V gene. The CDR3 DNA is TGTGCCACCAGTGATTCCGGGACAGGGAACTATGGCTACACCTTC. Translating it yields CATSDSGTGNYGYTF.

The chain carries TRBV27 and TRBJ2-7; TRBD2 agrees at 9 bases. CDR3 length: 18 amino acids. Germline loops: CDR1 MNHEY, CDR2 SMNVEV (reference sequence). The V and J ends lost 5 bases and 0 bases, in that order; junction bases with no gene match: 14. The CDR3 is CASSPDRSSGASSYEQYF. In DNA, the CDR3 is TGTGCCAGCAGTCCCGACCGCTCTAGCGGGGCTAGCTCCTACGAGCAGTACTTC.

This chain joins TRBV5-1 and TRBJ1-4; a possible D gene is TRBD1 (6 bases). The ends were cut back, 4 bases at V and 7 bases at J, with 14 bases in the middle. The CDR3 runs 14 residues. Germline CDR1 SGHRS, CDR2 YFSETQ. The CDR3 nucleotides are TGCGCCAGCAGCCTGGACAGTTTCCTTGAAAAACTGTTTTTT. Amino acid sequence: CASSLDSFLEKLFF.

The V call is TRBV5-6, the J call TRBJ2-1; 9 positions agree with TRBD2. V shed 0 bases, J shed 5 bases, and the junction held 3 bases outside the gene matches. The CDR3 has 15 amino acids. Germline V gene lookup returns CDR1 SGHDT and CDR2 YYEEEE. The CDR3 region has the DNA TGTGCCAGCAGCTTGGGACTAGCGGAGAACAATGAGCAGTTCTTC. This codes for CASSLGLAENNEQFF.

The V and J genes are TRBV5-6 and TRBJ2-4, with D maybe TRBD1 (5 bases). CDR1 and CDR2 from the germline V gene are SGHDT and YYEEEE. The CDR3 extends over 17 amino acids. Trimming stripped 3 bases from V and 0 bases from J, with 16 bases between. The chain's CDR3 is CASSSERQTLAKNIQYF. CDR3 bases: TGTGCCAGCAGCTCGGAGAGACAGACATTAGCCAAAAACATTCAGTACTTC.

CDR3 protein: CASSSRAGDTQYF. Written as DNA, the CDR3 is TGTGCCAGCAGCTCCAGAGCAGGAGATACGCAGTATTTT. V is TRBV5-6 and J is TRBJ2-3, with D unresolved. CDR3 length: 13 residues. From germline, CDR1 is SGHDT and CDR2 YYEEEE. With 3 bases removed from V and 5 bases from J, the gap between germline ends came to 10 bases.

The chain uses TRBV23-1 and TRBJ2-5; 7 positions agree with TRBD1. TRBV23-1 is classed as an ORF, of uncertain function. The length of the CDR3 is 20 residues. J gave up 2 bases and V 0 bases, and 18 bases lay outside the gene matches. In DNA form, the CDR3 reads TGCGCCAGCAGTCAATCAGCGGTTGGACAGGCGCCTCCATCTCAAGAGACCCAGTACTTC. This codes for CASSQSAVGQAPPSQETQYF.

The chain uses TRBV6-6 and TRBJ1-6, with TRBD1 as a possible D gene (6 bases). CDR3 size: 16 residues. Trimming pared 2 bases from V and 7 bases from J, leaving 15 bases between. The V gene's germline CDR1 is MNHNY and CDR2 SVGAGI (reference sequence). Written as DNA, the CDR3 is TGTGCCAGCAGTTACAGACAGGTTTCTAGGAATTCACCCCTCCACTTT. Protein sequence: CASSYRQVSRNSPLHF.

The V gene is TRBV10-3, the J gene TRBJ2-1; 11 bases line up with TRBD2. The CDR3 runs to 16 residues. Per the germline V gene, CDR1 is ENHRY and CDR2 is SYGVKD. The ends lost 6 bases at V and 2 bases at J; junction bases unmatched: 6. CDR3 residues: CAISPTSGETYNEQFF. CDR3 nucleotides: TGTGCCATCAGCCCGACTAGCGGGGAGACCTACAATGAGCAGTTCTTC.